This T cell receptor beta chain was identified during a study of Tregs in tolerant kidney transplant recipients. Study context: Sorting of CD4+CD25+CD127- cells followed roughly three-day belatacept mixed lymphocyte reactions, sometimes with roughly 5-day graft donor restimulation. Recipient cells were told from donor cells by antibody staining.

The CDR3 runs 15 residues. Germline assignment: CDR1 SNHLY and CDR2 FYNNEI. Germline trimming cut 2 bases from V and 4 bases from J; bases unmatched to any gene: 7. TCRdb's table, derived via immunoSEQ multiplex PCR, lists solely in-frame clones and lacks some. The sample lists 20,000 or so clones, approximately 65% occurring once. The study, taken as a whole, reports: No direct test of biological reproducibility was done here.

A remark on this clone: Antigen: not known.

Sequencing used Tregs from blood cultured with allogeneic cells. This chain connects TRBV2 to TRBJ1-1; 7 bases map to TRBD1. The receptor's source is a human donor in good health. Here the CDR3 DNA reads TGTGCCAGCAGTGAAAACAGGGGAGTCGTCACTGAAGCTTTCTTT. Amino acids: CASSENRGVVTEAFF.